The rows below give T cell receptor beta chains drawn from one sample of a study of shared clonotypes between healthy human individuals. TCRdb keeps only in-frame clones here, not all; method: immunoSEQ multiplex PCR. The table shows about 1.1 million clones, with 60% to 80% occurring only once. The source material was memory CD4+ T cells from PBMCs. The source is a man younger than 30 in good health. Some clones in this sample may be carry-over from other donors' samples. CDR3s include the opening cysteine and the closing phenylalanine or tryptophan. A D gene is named only where the DNA matches it firmly. The size entry is marked missing in some rows and otherwise reads once, few, many or a size class.

J gene	D gene	V gene	clone size	CDR3 DNA	CDR3 protein
TRBJ1-1	TRBD1	TRBV18	few	TGTGCCAGCTCACAGACCGGGACAGGAATGAACACTGAAGCTTTCTTT	CASSQTGTGMNTEAFF
TRBJ2-7	.	TRBV10-3	.	TGTGCCATCAGCCAAGGGGGAGCGGTGCAGTACTTC	CAISQGGAVQYF
TRBJ1-3	TRBD1	TRBV5-1	.	TGCGCCAGCAGCCCAGACAGGGCAGGAGGAAACACCATATATTTT	CASSPDRAGGNTIYF
TRBJ2-2	.	TRBV5-1	.	TGCGCCAGCAGCTTGGGTTGGGGAAACACCGGGGAGCTGTTTTTT	CASSLGWGNTGELFF
TRBJ2-7	TRBD1	TRBV6-6	.	TGTGCCAGCAGGGAAAGGACAGGGCCTCCCTACGAGCAGTACTTC	CASRERTGPPYEQYF
TRBJ2-2	.	TRBV19	.	TGTGCCAGTAGTATCCCCAGGATCGGGGAGCTGTTTTTT	CASSIPRIGELFF
TRBJ1-1	.	TRBV5-1	once	TGCGCCAGCAGCTTGACTGGGGACACTGAAGCTTTCTTT	CASSLTGDTEAFF
TRBJ2-3	TRBD2	TRBV7-8	.	TGTGCCAGCAGCTTCGGACTAGCGGGAGGGTTAGATACGCAGTATTTT	CASSFGLAGGLDTQYF
TRBJ1-1	.	TRBV11-2	.	TGTGCCAGCAGCTTACTCCGGGGAAGGGCCCCTGAAGCTTTCTTT	CASSLLRGRAPEAFF
TRBJ2-5	TRBD2	TRBV11-3	few	TGTGCCAGCAGCCCCACGGGGGGGCAAGAGACCCAGTACTTC	CASSPTGGQETQYF
TRBJ1-1	.	TRBV9	.	TGTGCCAGCAGCGGAGGGACAAGAAGGGGAGACACTGAAGCTTTCTTT	CASSGGTRRGDTEAFF
TRBJ1-2	.	TRBV7-9	few	TGTGCCAGCAGCGCCCTCCGGGAGACTAACTATGGCTACACCTTC	CASSALRETNYGYTF
TRBJ2-3	.	TRBV5-1	once	TGCGCCAGCAGCTTTGGCGGACACACAGATACGCAGTATTTT	CASSFGGHTDTQYF
TRBJ2-2	.	TRBV28	.	TGTGCCAGCAGTTCCCCCGGGACCGAGAACACCGGGGAGCTGTTTTTT	CASSSPGTENTGELFF
TRBJ2-7	.	TRBV2	.	TGTGCCAGCAGTCGTGTCGGACACGAGCAGTACTTC	CASSRVGHEQYF
TRBJ2-2	.	TRBV2	.	TGTGCCAGCAGTGAAATTTCGGGGGCGGTCGGGGAGCTGTTTTTT	CASSEISGAVGELFF
TRBJ2-1	.	TRBV5-1	.	TGCGCCAGCAGCTTAGCCGTAGTAGCGCAGGGGTCCTACAATGAGCAGTTCTTC	CASSLAVVAQGSYNEQFF
TRBJ2-3	TRBD1	TRBV10-3	.	TGTGCCATCAGGGGGGACAGGGCGGCAGATACGCAGTATTTT	CAIRGDRAADTQYF
TRBJ1-2	.	TRBV5-1	.	TGCGCCAGCAGCCTAACCGCTGGGACGACTGGCTACACCTTC	CASSLTAGTTGYTF
TRBJ1-5	.	TRBV6-1	.	TGTGCCAGCAGTGAATTTTTTTCCGCCGGTGGGCAGCCCCAGCATTTT	CASSEFFSAGGQPQHF
TRBJ2-1	TRBD2	TRBV4-3	few	TGCGCCAGCAGCTCGCAAGCGGGAGACGGGTATGAGCAGTTCTTC	CASSSQAGDGYEQFF
TRBJ1-2	.	TRBV6-8	.	TGTGCCAGCAGGGGTGCTGACAGGACCAGTAATTATGGCTACACCTTC	CASRGADRTSNYGYTF
TRBJ2-7	.	TRBV7-8	.	TGTGCCAGCAGCCATAACTCCTACGAGCAGTACTTC	CASSHNSYEQYF
TRBJ2-7	.	TRBV28	.	TGTGCCAGCGTCGCCTCGGGCGCTCTATCCTACGAGCAGTACTTC	CASVASGALSYEQYF
TRBJ1-5	.	TRBV7-8	.	TGTGCCAGCAGCCCCCGCGGCAGCCAGCCATCTAGCAATCAGCCCCAGCATTTT	CASSPRGSQPSSNQPQHF
TRBJ2-7	.	TRBV18	.	TGTGCCAGCTCACCACACCCCCAGTCCTACGAGCAGTACTTC	CASSPHPQSYEQYF
TRBJ1-3	.	TRBV6-5	.	TGTGCCAGCAGTTACTCGAACGGGGAGGGAGGAAACACCATATATTTT	CASSYSNGEGGNTIYF
TRBJ1-1	.	TRBV19	once	TGTGCCAGTAGTATCGGAGCCGGAGAGCATTACACTGAAGCTTTCTTT	CASSIGAGEHYTEAFF
TRBJ2-7	TRBD2	TRBV25-1	.	TGTGCCAGCAGTGAGCCGGGACTAGCGGGAGTCCACGAGCAGTACTTC	CASSEPGLAGVHEQYF
TRBJ1-2	.	TRBV29-1	once	TGCAGCGTGCTTTCAGGAGCTCATAACTATGGCTACACCTTC	CSVLSGAHNYGYTF
TRBJ1-2	.	TRBV7-8	.	TGTGCCAGCAGCTTAGCGCAAGGGGTTCGCGGCTACACCTTC	CASSLAQGVRGYTF
TRBJ1-5	TRBD1	TRBV6-6	.	TGTGCCAGCAGCCATGTGGGACAGGGGCTAAATCAGCCCCAGCATTTT	CASSHVGQGLNQPQHF
TRBJ2-6	.	TRBV18	.	TGTGCCAGCTCACCCTCGGCTTGGGACACCCGCTTCTCTGGGGCCAACGTCCTGACTTTC	CASSPSAWDTRFSGANVLTF
TRBJ1-2	.	TRBV29-1	.	TGCAGCGTTGCATCCAGGGTGGGTGCCTATGGCTACACCTTC	CSVASRVGAYGYTF
TRBJ2-1	.	TRBV6-6	few	TGTGCCAGCAGTTACCCTACGTCGTCATATGAGCAGTTCTTC	CASSYPTSSYEQFF
TRBJ1-2	TRBD1	TRBV19	.	TGTGCCAGTAGTGGACAGGGAGCTTCTAACTATGGCTACACCTTC	CASSGQGASNYGYTF
TRBJ1-4	.	TRBV19	.	TGTGCCAGTAGTTCAACGGGACACCTTAATGAAAAACTGTTTTTT	CASSSTGHLNEKLFF
TRBJ2-1	.	TRBV28	once	TGTGCCAGCAGTCAAACGGGGGGCACGGCTAACAATGAGCAGTTCTTC	CASSQTGGTANNEQFF
TRBJ2-7	TRBD1	TRBV5-1	.	TGCGCCAGCAGCCCGGGGGACAGGGAACACGAGCAGTACTTC	CASSPGDREHEQYF
TRBJ2-4	.	TRBV6-5	.	TGTGCCAGCAGTTACCGGCTGTTTAAAGCCAAAAACATTCAGTACTTC	CASSYRLFKAKNIQYF
TRBJ1-1	.	TRBV5-1	.	TGCGCCAGCAGCGGCGGGGGAAACACTGAAGCTTTCTTT	CASSGGGNTEAFF
TRBJ1-2	.	TRBV28	.	TGTGCCAGCAGTTTCGGACCAGTCCCCTATGGCTACACCTTC	CASSFGPVPYGYTF
TRBJ2-5	TRBD1	TRBV28	.	TGTGCCAGCACGTCCGGGACAGGGTTAGAGACCCAGTACTTC	CASTSGTGLETQYF
TRBJ2-2	.	TRBV9	few	TGTGCCAGCAGCGTAGTCACCGGGGAGCTGTTTTTT	CASSVVTGELFF
TRBJ1-2	.	TRBV11-2	once	TGTGCCAGCACTACAGGGACAAACTATGGCTACACCTTC	CASTTGTNYGYTF
TRBJ2-1	TRBD2	TRBV28	.	TGTGCCAGCAGTCGGACTAGCGGGACCAATGAGCAGTTCTTC	CASSRTSGTNEQFF
TRBJ2-1	.	TRBV5-8	.	TGTGCCTTCCGGCCCAGGGCAGTCGGCAATGAGCAGTTCTTC	CAFRPRAVGNEQFF
TRBJ2-1	TRBD2	TRBV6-6	few	TGTGCCAGCAGTGGGGGACTAGGGAAATACAATGAGCAGTTCTTC	CASSGGLGKYNEQFF
TRBJ1-1	.	TRBV6-6	.	TGTGCCAGCAGTTACGGGGGCTGGACTGAAGCTTTCTTT	CASSYGGWTEAFF